The present TCR beta chain was sequenced within a study of type 1 and type 2 diabetes patients. The overall study: Donors were type 1 diabetes, type 2 diabetes, or nondiabetic controls.

The PCR template was genomic DNA. A primer set of 30 forward and 13 reverse primers amplified the CDR3. In TCRdb, the multiplex PCR reads were re-called with MiXCR into one record per CDR3 protein. The sample yields fewer than 350,000 distinct CDR3 sequences, approximately 45% seen once. This clonotype was counted only a few times. The TCR was taken from a man younger than 35 with type 2 diabetes. Input material: peripheral blood mononuclear cells (PBMCs).

CDR3 region: CASSLPGENYEQYF. The CDR3 coding sequence is TGTGCCAGCAGCCTCCCCGGGGAGAATTACGAGCAGTACTTC. V is TRBV28 and J is TRBJ2-7; D might be TRBD2 (5 bases). The V gene lost 6 bases and the J gene lost 4 bases, with 16 bases spanning the gap. Germline V CDR1 and CDR2: MDHEN, SYDVKM. The CDR3 runs to 14 residues. Supplemented by reference TRBV28 and TRBJ2-7, the full variable domain reads DVKVTQSSRYLVKRTGEKVFLECVQDMDHENMFWYRQDPGLGLRLIYFSYDVKMKEKGDIPEGYSVSREKKERFSLILESASTNQTSMYLCASSLPGENYEQYFGPGTRLTVT.